This T cell receptor (beta chain) was sequenced for a study of T-cell reconstitution after alpha-beta-depleted transplantation in children. Notes on the study in general: By about two months after transplant, alpha-beta T cells reportedly arose from several hundred graft clones that had expanded.

The TCRbeta library was prepared with unique molecular identifiers. TCRdb called the PCR reads again in MiXCR, with one record for every CDR3 protein. The table has about 200,000 distinct CDR3 sequences, roughly 6% seen once. Ten or more counts support this clonotype. The antigen is unknown. The sample consisted of PBMCs, taken before TCRalphabeta/CD19-depleted stem cell transplant. This TCR was recovered from a girl under two years old with combined immunodeficiency, due to receive a stem cell transplant.

CDR3 sequence (DNA): TGTGCCAGCCTACCGGACAGGGAGGACTACGAGCAGTACTTC. Translating it yields CASLPDREDYEQYF. The chain links TRBV28 to TRBJ2-7, with 8 nucleotides matching TRBD1. The CDR3 has 14 residues. V lost 8 bases, J lost 3 bases, and 9 bases stayed unmatched. Germline assignment: CDR1 MDHEN and CDR2 SYDVKM.